The 21 T cell receptor beta chains given below trace back to one sample, sequenced in a study of OX40 agonist ivuxolimab in advanced cancers. Clones were read by immunoSEQ multiplex PCR, and TCRdb kept only the in-frame ones, dropping some. The sample holds nearly 50,000 clones, 70% to 90% seen once. Sequencing was performed on CD4+ or CD8+ T cells sorted from blood, taken in a trial of the OX40 agonist ivuxolimab. Receptor source: an adult with an advanced solid tumor such as melanoma, head and neck, liver or kidney cancer.

The V call is TRBV28, the J call TRBJ1-2; D is undetermined. Trimming removed 6 bases from V and 7 bases from J, with 12 bases in between. The CDR3 extends over 12 amino acids. Germline values: CDR1 MDHEN, CDR2 SYDVKM. This chain's CDR3 is CASSTPYSGYTF. The CDR3, as DNA: TGTGCCAGCAGCACCCCGTACTCTGGCTACACCTTC.

The chain combines TRBV2 with TRBJ1-1; possible D gene TRBD1, 5 bases. This CDR3 region has 15 residues. Per germline, CDR1 SNHLY and CDR2 FYNNEI. The V gene lost 6 bases and the J gene lost 1 base, with 15 bases spanning the gap. DNA for the CDR3: TGTGCCAGCAGACCCATAGGACACAGGAACACTGAAGCTTTCTTT. This encodes CASRPIGHRNTEAFF.

The chain combines TRBV11-2 with TRBJ2-7, with TRBD2 matching over 8 bases. The CDR3 consists of 14 residues. V lost 1 base and J lost 4; bases outside the gene matches: 3. The germline gives CDR1 SGHAT, CDR2 FQNNGV. The CDR3 loop reads CASSLAGGTYEQYF. The CDR3 bases are TGTGCCAGCAGCTTAGCGGGAGGGACTTACGAGCAGTACTTC.

The V gene is TRBV5-4, the J gene TRBJ2-7, with D perhaps matching TRBD2 (5 bases). Deletions cut 0 bases from V and 5 bases from J, with 12 bases between. CDR3 length: 14 amino acids. CDR1 is SGHNT, CDR2 YYREEE, per germline (reference sequence). CDR3 loop: CASSLVDGGDEQYF. The DNA for the CDR3 is TGTGCCAGCAGCTTGGTGGACGGAGGCGACGAGCAGTACTTC.

The V call is TRBV14, the J call TRBJ2-7; D is perhaps TRBD1 (6 bases). Trimming took 0 bases from V and 7 from J, leaving 10 bases between them. This CDR3 is built from 13 residues. CDR1 is SGHDN and CDR2 is FVKESK in the germline V gene. In DNA, the CDR3 is TGTGCCAGCAGCCAAGATTTGAGGGGGGAGCAGTACTTC. Translating gives CASSQDLRGEQYF.

This clone was picked up a small number of times. The genes are TRBV4-1 and TRBJ2-1, with D perhaps matching TRBD1 (6 bases). The length of the CDR3 is 16 residues. The ends were cut back, 1 base at V and 2 bases at J, with 12 bases in the middle. The germline V gene encodes CDR1 MGHRA and CDR2 YSYEKL. The CDR3 region is CASSQVRGAAYNEQFF. The CDR3, as DNA: TGCGCCAGCAGCCAAGTCAGGGGTGCGGCCTACAATGAGCAGTTCTTC.

This chain connects TRBV14 to TRBJ2-2, with D possibly TRBD2 on 6 matching bases. Trimming stripped 2 bases from V and 4 bases from J, with 17 bases between. Germline V gene data show CDR1 as SGHDN and CDR2 as FVKESK. This CDR3 contains 17 residues. CDR3 DNA: TGTGCCAGCAGCCAACTTCCCCCCGGGACTGGCACCGGGGAGCTGTTTTTT. Translated, it gives CASSQLPPGTGTGELFF.

The chain recombines TRBV5-4 with TRBJ2-1; 8 bases match TRBD2. Trimming removed 3 bases from V and 7 bases from J; junction bases left unmatched: 15. The CDR3 has 17 residues. The germline gives CDR1 SGHNT, CDR2 YYREEE (reference sequence). The CDR3 loop is CASSSPWSSGRRNEQFF. The CDR3 region has the DNA TGTGCCAGCAGCTCCCCCTGGTCCAGCGGGAGACGTAATGAGCAGTTCTTC.

This rearrangement joins TRBV19 to TRBJ2-5; tentative D call: TRBD1 (7 bases). CDR3 length: 13 residues. Trimming left V 10 bases short and J 5 bases short, with 17 bases between. Germline V gives CDR1 LNHDA, CDR2 SQIVND (reference sequence). CDR3 sequence reads: CATQPRGRETQYF. As DNA, the CDR3 is TGTGCCACTCAGCCCAGGGGGAGGGAGACCCAGTACTTC.

The rearrangement joins TRBV19 to TRBJ2-2; 10 bases align to TRBD2. CDR3 length: 16 amino acids. From germline, CDR1 is LNHDA and CDR2 SQIVND (reference sequence). After removal of 6 bases from V and 4 bases from J, the junction contained 8 bases not matched to a gene. The CDR3 reads CASSPGTSVFTGELFF. The CDR3 DNA follows: TGTGCCAGTAGCCCCGGGACTAGCGTCTTCACCGGGGAGCTGTTTTTT.

The chain recombines TRBV6-6 with TRBJ1-4; 10 positions agree with TRBD1. The CDR3 covers 14 residues. Per the germline V gene, CDR1 is MNHNY and CDR2 is SVGAGI (reference sequence). Trimming took 5 bases from V and 7 from J; bases not matched to a gene: 4. CDR3 nucleotides: TGTGCCAGCAGTCGACAGGGGGCGCGTGAAAAACTGTTTTTT. It specifies CASSRQGAREKLFF.

The chain couples TRBV27 to TRBJ2-2; 7 bases line up with TRBD2. V lost 1 base, J lost 2 bases, and 7 bases stayed unmatched. In germline, CDR1 is MNHEY, CDR2 SMNVEV (reference sequence). The length of the CDR3 is 17 residues. CDR3 coding DNA: TGTGCCAGCAGTTTATTGACTAGCAGGACAAACACCGGGGAGCTGTTTTTT. Residues: CASSLLTSRTNTGELFF.

The chain combines TRBV5-1 with TRBJ2-5, with D perhaps matching TRBD1 (5 bases). V gave up 5 bases and J gave up 0 bases, with 14 bases separating them. The CDR3 length is 15 residues. The germline gives CDR1 SGHRS, CDR2 YFSETQ. The chain's CDR3 is CASSYYGHNQETQYF. CDR3 nucleotide sequence: TGCGCCAGCAGTTACTATGGACACAACCAAGAGACCCAGTACTTC.

The V call is TRBV6-5, the J call TRBJ1-1; weak D call: TRBD1 (6 bases). Trimming pared 6 bases from V and 0 bases from J, leaving 14 bases between. Per germline, CDR1 MNHEY and CDR2 SVGAGI. The CDR3 sequence is 15 residues long. Here the CDR3 DNA reads TGTGCCAGCAGCCCTCCAACAGGGTTGAACACTGAAGCTTTCTTT. Encoded protein: CASSPPTGLNTEAFF.

The sample holds one count of this clone. The chain uses TRBV5-5 and TRBJ1-4, with D unclear. The CDR3 has 12 amino acids. V gave up 0 bases and J gave up 7 bases, with 4 bases separating them. CDR1 is SGHKS, CDR2 YYEKEE, per germline (reference sequence). CDR3 coding DNA: TGTGCCAGCAGCTTGGTGGGTGAAAAACTGTTTTTT. This codes for CASSLVGEKLFF.

This clone has only one observation. The gene calls are TRBV5-6 and TRBJ1-2; D not certain. V lost 0 bases and J lost 3, with 6 bases in between. The CDR3 covers 13 residues. Germline-derived CDR1 and CDR2 are SGHDT and YYEEEE. In DNA form, the CDR3 reads TGTGCCAGCAGCTTGGACACCTACTATGGCTACACCTTC. Amino acid sequence: CASSLDTYYGYTF.

The chain couples TRBV6-5 to TRBJ1-6; maybe TRBD1 (5 bases). Trimming took 2 bases from V and 4 from J, leaving 12 bases between them. The CDR3 extends over 16 amino acids. Germline assignment: CDR1 MNHEY and CDR2 SVGAGI. The CDR3 DNA is TGTGCCAGCAGTTACAGGCAGGGTAGTTATAATTCACCCCTCCACTTT. Translated: CASSYRQGSYNSPLHF.

The genes are TRBV28 and TRBJ2-1, with D possibly TRBD1 on 5 matching bases. Between the trimmed V and J ends, which lost 3 bases and 3 bases, there was a span of 12 bases. Per the germline V gene, CDR1 is MDHEN and CDR2 is SYDVKM. The CDR3 consists of 15 residues. CDR3 in amino acids: CASSFKPTVYNEQFF. In nucleotides, the CDR3 is TGTGCCAGCAGTTTTAAGCCGACAGTCTACAATGAGCAGTTCTTC.

The chain is built from TRBV5-1 and TRBJ2-7; D assignment may be TRBD1 or TRBD2 (5 bases each). This CDR3 has 13 residues. CDR1 SGHRS and CDR2 YFSETQ come from the germline V gene. V lost 1 base and J lost 7, with 12 bases in between. CDR3 nucleotides: TGCGCCAGCAGCTTGAATGAGGGACCAGAGCAGTACTTC. Translating gives CASSLNEGPEQYF. Looking up the rest from reference TRBV5-1 and TRBJ2-7 gives the full variable domain: KAGVTQTPRYLIKTRGQQVTLSCSPISGHRSVSWYQQTPGQGLQFLFEYFSETQRNKGNFPGRFSGRQFSNSRSEMNVSTLELGDSALYLCASSLNEGPEQYFGPGTRLTVT.

The V gene is TRBV29-1, the J gene TRBJ2-1; 10 bases line up with TRBD2. Unmatched junction bases numbered 9, after V lost 3 bases and J lost 7 bases. Germline V gene data show CDR1 as SQVTM and CDR2 as ANQGSEA. This CDR3 has 15 amino acids. The CDR3 coding sequence is TGCAGCGTTGAGTCGCCGGGACTAGCGTCGAATGAGCAGTTCTTC. Translated, it gives CSVESPGLASNEQFF.

The rearrangement links TRBV19 to TRBJ1-4; 8 bases fit TRBD1. The germline V gene encodes CDR1 LNHDA and CDR2 SQIVND (reference sequence). Trimming at V came to 1 base and at J to 7 bases, leaving 5 bases not matched to a gene. The CDR3 loop spans 15 amino acids. CDR3 protein: CASSIGGQGGEKLFF. The CDR3, as DNA: TGTGCCAGTAGTATAGGAGGACAGGGTGGTGAAAAACTGTTTTTT.